The rows below give T cell receptor beta chains drawn from one sample of a study of T-cell reconstitution after alpha-beta-depleted transplantation in children. Each CDR3 protein gets one entry after TCRdb re-called the PCR reads with MiXCR. The sample carries around 400,000 distinct CDR3 sequences, 11% recorded once. The sample here was PBMCs from the stem cell graft donor, taken from the stem cell graft. These receptors were obtained from a human donor who donated a stem cell graft to a child with acute myeloid leukemia. Both conserved end residues are part of each CDR3. Each record gives: clone size, D gene, V gene, J gene, CDR3 protein, CDR3 DNA. The D gene is left open where the match is weak. A row's size may be missing; if present it is once, few, many or a size class.

NA	TRBD1	TRBV30	TRBJ1-3	CAWSNRGRKTGNTIYF	TGTGCCTGGAGTAACAGGGGGCGGAAAACTGGAAACACCATATATTTT
few	TRBD2	TRBV7-2	TRBJ2-7	CASSSSSGFSSYEQYF	TGTGCCAGCAGCTCTTCTAGCGGGTTCAGCTCCTACGAGCAGTACTTC
few	NA	TRBV5-6	TRBJ1-2	CASSFILRDYGYTF	TGTGCCAGCAGCTTTATCCTCCGGGATTATGGCTACACCTTC
few	TRBD1	TRBV29-1	TRBJ2-5	CSVNSDRVEETQYF	TGCAGCGTCAATTCGGACAGGGTCGAAGAGACCCAGTACTTC
few	TRBD1	TRBV20-1	TRBJ2-7	CSALKPGQGYEQYF	TGCAGTGCTCTGAAACCGGGACAGGGATACGAGCAGTACTTC
many	NA	TRBV29-1	TRBJ2-1	CSVQGTLSSYNEQFF	TGCAGCGTTCAGGGGACCCTGAGCTCCTACAATGAGCAGTTCTTC
few	TRBD1	TRBV7-3	TRBJ2-1	CASSQTGGKFNEQFF	TGTGCCAGCAGCCAGACAGGGGGCAAGTTCAATGAGCAGTTCTTC
few	TRBD1	TRBV20-1	TRBJ2-5	CSVGGYRFGMETQYF	TGCAGTGTAGGGGGCTATCGGTTTGGTATGGAGACCCAGTACTTC
NA	TRBD1	TRBV5-1	TRBJ1-1	CASSLQGAVNTEAFF	TGCGCCAGCAGCTTACAGGGGGCTGTGAACACTGAAGCTTTCTTT
NA	TRBD2	TRBV4-2	TRBJ2-1	CASSQVAGAAYNEQFF	TGTGCCAGCAGCCAAGTTGCGGGAGCAGCCTACAATGAGCAGTTCTTC
few	NA	TRBV7-3	TRBJ2-2	CASSLSGTTGELFF	TGTGCCAGCAGCTTATCGGGAACCACCGGGGAGCTGTTTTTT
NA	TRBD2	TRBV12-3/TRBV12-4	TRBJ2-2	CASSWTSGAGELFF	TGTGCCAGCAGCTGGACTAGTGGGGCCGGGGAGCTGTTTTTT
few	NA	TRBV25-1	TRBJ2-7	CASSAPRGEQYF	TGTGCCAGCAGTGCTCCCAGGGGCGAGCAGTACTTC
few	TRBD1	TRBV7-2	TRBJ2-5	CASSLVDRAQETQYF	TGTGCCAGCAGCTTAGTTGACAGGGCGCAAGAGACCCAGTACTTC
few	TRBD2	TRBV6-2/TRBV6-3	TRBJ2-1	CAIGSGRALGEQFF	TGTGCCATCGGGAGCGGGAGGGCCCTAGGTGAGCAGTTCTTC
NA	NA	TRBV6-2/TRBV6-3	TRBJ1-1	CASSYLYNTEAFF	TGTGCCAGCAGTTACCTCTATAACACTGAAGCTTTCTTT
NA	NA	TRBV6-5	TRBJ1-4	CASSYSGGFNEKLFF	TGTGCCAGCAGTTACTCGGGCGGCTTTAATGAAAAACTGTTTTTT
few	NA	TRBV7-2	TRBJ1-5	CASSLQQGQPQHF	TGTGCCAGCAGCTTACAACAGGGCCAGCCCCAGCATTTT
many	NA	TRBV5-1	TRBJ1-1	CASSLSTSGTEAFF	TGCGCCAGCAGCTTGTCTACGTCGGGGACTGAAGCTTTCTTT
few	NA	TRBV29-1	TRBJ2-3	CSARGDVGWVDTQYF	TGCAGCGCCCGAGGGGATGTAGGGTGGGTAGATACGCAGTATTTT
few	NA	TRBV6-2/TRBV6-3	TRBJ2-6	CASFRSGANVLTF	TGTGCCAGCTTCAGGTCTGGGGCCAACGTCCTGACTTTC
few	NA	TRBV9	TRBJ2-5	CASSVVPGTQYF	TGTGCCAGCAGCGTAGTTCCGGGGACCCAGTACTTC
few	NA	TRBV6-1	TRBJ2-7	CASSDPGVYEQYF	TGTGCCAGCAGTGATCCAGGAGTTTACGAGCAGTACTTC
NA	TRBD2	TRBV27	TRBJ2-5	CASSLKGLAATQYF	TGTGCCAGCAGTTTAAAGGGACTAGCGGCGACCCAGTACTTC
NA	TRBD1	TRBV20-1	TRBJ1-5	CSAGDRDRLNQPQHF	TGCAGTGCTGGAGACCGGGACAGACTAAATCAGCCCCAGCATTTT
once	TRBD2	TRBV20-1	TRBJ2-1	CSAGGQAGGDNEQFF	TGCAGTGCGGGGGGTCAGGCGGGGGGTGACAATGAGCAGTTCTTC
few	TRBD1	TRBV20-1	TRBJ1-1	CSARIDRGVPEAFF	TGCAGTGCTAGAATCGACAGGGGGGTGCCTGAAGCTTTCTTT
many	TRBD1	TRBV5-1	TRBJ2-2	CASSGTGSTGELFF	TGCGCCAGCTCCGGGACAGGGTCCACCGGGGAGCTGTTTTTT
NA	NA	TRBV7-9	TRBJ1-1	CASSLFPPGDGEAFF	TGTGCCAGCAGCTTATTTCCGCCGGGAGACGGGGAAGCTTTCTTT
NA	NA	TRBV30	TRBJ2-3	CASTRGLVGTDYSSTDTQYF	TGTGCCAGCACCCGAGGGCTGGTCGGCACAGATTATTCTAGCACAGATACGCAGTATTTT
few	NA	TRBV5-1	TRBJ1-4	CASSTGNTNEKLFF	TGCGCCAGCAGCACAGGGAACACTAATGAAAAACTGTTTTTT
NA	TRBD2	TRBV7-2	TRBJ2-1	CASSLIAGASYNEQFF	TGTGCCAGCAGCCTAATAGCGGGAGCCTCCTACAATGAGCAGTTCTTC
few	NA	TRBV12-3/TRBV12-4	TRBJ2-1	CASSRTASYNEQFF	TGTGCCAGCAGTAGGACTGCCTCCTACAATGAGCAGTTCTTC
many	NA	TRBV12-3/TRBV12-4	TRBJ1-1	CASSPLAGKGAEAFF	TGTGCCAGCAGCCCACTCGCAGGGAAGGGCGCTGAAGCTTTCTTT
many	TRBD1	TRBV6-5	TRBJ2-7	CASSTRDRGTYEQYF	TGTGCCAGCAGTACGCGGGACAGGGGAACCTACGAGCAGTACTTC
NA	NA	TRBV7-9	TRBJ1-1	CASSLAPAREPEAFF	TGTGCCAGCAGCTTAGCTCCGGCCAGGGAGCCTGAAGCTTTCTTT
NA	NA	TRBV7-9	TRBJ2-5	CASSFQPYQETQYF	TGTGCCAGCAGCTTTCAACCATACCAAGAGACCCAGTACTTC
NA	NA	TRBV15	TRBJ2-4	CATSRESGQTLAKNIQYF	TGTGCCACCAGCAGAGAATCTGGACAGACACTAGCCAAAAACATTCAGTACTTC
many	NA	TRBV20-1	TRBJ1-2	CSANGNYGYTF	TGCAGTGCTAACGGAAACTATGGCTACACCTTC
NA	TRBD1	TRBV11-2	TRBJ1-2	CASSSGQGNGYTF	TGTGCCAGCAGTTCGGGACAGGGTAATGGCTACACCTTC
NA	TRBD1	TRBV7-8	TRBJ1-2	CASSLAFQGAGYGYTF	TGTGCCAGCAGCTTAGCTTTCCAGGGGGCAGGCTATGGCTACACCTTC
few	NA	TRBV12-3/TRBV12-4	TRBJ2-5	CASSTFETQYF	TGTGCCAGCAGCACATTTGAGACCCAGTACTTC
few	TRBD2	TRBV28	TRBJ2-7	CASSPTPGLASYEQYF	TGTGCCAGCAGTCCCACTCCGGGACTAGCTTCCTACGAGCAGTACTTC
many	NA	TRBV10-3	TRBJ1-1	CAISESEVMNTEAFF	TGTGCCATCAGTGAGTCGGAGGTGATGAACACTGAAGCTTTCTTT
many	NA	TRBV7-4	TRBJ1-1	CATGGDCRNTEAFF	TGTGCCACGGGAGGGGACTGCAGGAACACTGAAGCTTTCTTT
few	TRBD2	TRBV20-1	TRBJ2-5	CSAGAPSGETQYF	TGCAGTGCTGGAGCCCCTAGCGGAGAGACCCAGTACTTC
few	NA	TRBV29-1	TRBJ2-3	CSVDGYGTDTQYF	TGCAGCGTTGATGGGTACGGCACAGATACGCAGTATTTT
NA	NA	TRBV20-1	TRBJ1-5	CSAREGRSPGNQPQHF	TGCAGTGCTAGAGAAGGTAGGAGTCCCGGCAATCAGCCCCAGCATTTT
few	TRBD2	TRBV13	TRBJ2-6	CASSYGRITGANVLTF	TGTGCCAGCAGTTACGGGAGGATCACTGGGGCCAACGTCCTGACTTTC
few	NA	TRBV29-1	TRBJ2-2	CSVELGLWDTGELFF	TGCAGCGTTGAACTAGGCTTATGGGACACCGGGGAGCTGTTTTTT
NA	NA	TRBV5-1	TRBJ2-2	CASSFSSRDVGMAGELFF	TGCGCCAGCAGCTTTAGCTCCCGGGACGTCGGAATGGCCGGGGAGCTGTTTTTT
NA	NA	TRBV20-1	TRBJ1-3	CSARETQGTGNTIYF	TGCAGTGCTAGAGAAACACAGGGAACTGGAAACACCATATATTTT
few	NA	TRBV6-5	TRBJ1-4	CASSYQGGTTNEKLFF	TGTGCCAGCAGTTACCAGGGAGGAACAACTAATGAAAAACTGTTTTTT
few	TRBD2	TRBV12-5	TRBJ2-1	CASGLGTSGSDEQFF	TGTGCTAGTGGTTTGGGGACTAGCGGGAGTGATGAGCAGTTCTTC
few	TRBD2	TRBV6-4	TRBJ2-3	CASSDRAGADTQYF	TGTGCCAGCAGTGACAGGGCGGGAGCAGATACGCAGTATTTT
few	NA	TRBV5-1	TRBJ1-6	CASSLGPHNSPLHF	TGCGCCAGCAGCTTGGGGCCACATAATTCACCCCTCCACTTT
many	NA	TRBV29-1	TRBJ1-1	CSVTGHREDTEAFF	TGCAGCGTGACGGGACACCGAGAGGACACTGAAGCTTTCTTT
few	NA	TRBV7-9	TRBJ2-5	CASTPAGLETQYF	TGTGCCAGCACCCCTGCTGGACTTGAGACCCAGTACTTC
few	NA	TRBV5-6	TRBJ2-3	CASSLVYRGAYERAYF	TGTGCCAGCAGCTTGGTTTATAGGGGGGCGTACGAACGGGCGTATTTT
many	NA	TRBV25-1	TRBJ2-1	CASSGQRFAGLNEQFF	TGTGCCAGTAGTGGGCAAAGATTTGCCGGTTTGAATGAGCAGTTCTTC